Following are 29 T cell receptor beta chains from one sample sequenced in a study of cytomegalovirus exposure and HLA in healthy donors. The PCR used 60 Vbeta and 13 Jbeta primers. TCRdb's copy holds only in-frame clones and misses some; the assay was immunoSEQ multiplex PCR. The sample's table shows 38,000 or so clones. Source material: PBMCs. The receptor set was obtained from a man between 40 and 49 years old in good health and CMV-seropositive.

The rearrangement links TRBV2 to TRBJ1-2; 9 nucleotides agree with TRBD1. Trimming removed 6 bases from V and 8 bases from J; junction bases left unmatched: 7. The CDR3 spans 13 residues. CDR1 SNHLY and CDR2 FYNNEI come from the germline V gene. This CDR3 reads CASSSTGGGGYTF. CDR3 coding DNA: TGTGCCAGCAGCTCCACAGGGGGCGGGGGCTACACCTTC.

This chain connects TRBV29-1 to TRBJ1-2, with 7 bases matching TRBD1. J was trimmed by 8 bases and V by 2 bases; bases with no gene match: 5. CDR1 and CDR2 (germline): SQVTM, ANQGSEA. This CDR3 comprises 12 residues. CDR3 sequence reads: CSVEKGAGGYTF. In nucleotides, the CDR3 is TGCAGCGTTGAAAAGGGGGCGGGGGGCTACACCTTC. The variable domain in full, with the rest retrieved from reference TRBV29-1 and TRBJ1-2, is SAVISQKPSRDICQRGTSLTIQCQVDSQVTMMFWYRQQPGQSLTLIATANQGSEATYESGFVIDKFPISRPNLTFSTLTVSNMSPEDSSIYLCSVEKGAGGYTFGSGTRLTVV.

The chain uses TRBV30 and TRBJ1-2, with D maybe TRBD1 (5 bases). This CDR3 has 12 amino acids. V lost 4 bases, J lost 2 bases, and 8 bases lay in between. Germline V lookup: CDR1 GTSNPN, CDR2 SVGIG (reference sequence). The CDR3 loop is CAWNRFNYGYTF. The CDR3 nucleotides read TGTGCCTGGAACAGGTTCAACTATGGCTACACCTTC.

The CDR3 sequence is CASSPAGQYNEKLFF. In DNA form, the CDR3 reads TGTGCCAGCTCACCCGCGGGACAGTATAATGAAAAACTGTTTTTT. This chain uses TRBV18 with TRBJ1-4, with 7 bases lining up with TRBD1. CDR1 and CDR2 (germline): KGHSH, LQKENI. Germline trimming cut 3 bases from V and 4 bases from J; bases unmatched to any gene: 5. CDR3 size: 15 residues.

The chain employs TRBV2 and TRBJ1-1; no clear D gene. Per germline, CDR1 SNHLY and CDR2 FYNNEI. V was clipped by 11 bases and J by 1 base, with 14 bases between them. CDR3 length: 13 residues. Written as DNA, the CDR3 is TGTGCCTGCCACAAGATACCGAACACTGAAGCTTTCTTT. Encoded protein: CACHKIPNTEAFF.

In the case of this clone: Germline is not matched at one junction end, which may reflect a read error. The chain combines TRBV7-7 with TRBJ2-7; TRBD1 aligns across 7 bases. In germline, CDR1 is SSHAT, CDR2 FNYEAQ (reference sequence). The CDR3 has 15 residues. The CDR3 protein is CASSLRDSASYEQYF. CDR3 DNA sequence: TGTGCTAGCAGCCTCCGGGACAGCGCCTCCTACGAGCAGTACTTC.

The chain carries TRBV18 and TRBJ2-7, with D possibly matching TRBD1 (8 bases). CDR1 and CDR2 (germline): KGHSH, LQKENI. This CDR3 has 16 residues. The V gene lost 3 bases and the J gene lost 0 bases, with 15 bases spanning the gap. The DNA for the CDR3 is TGTGCCAGCTCACCTCCGACAGGGGACTACTCCTACGAGCAGTACTTC. Protein: CASSPPTGDYSYEQYF.

The chain combines TRBV19 with TRBJ1-5, with 9 bases that match TRBD1. From germline, CDR1 is LNHDA and CDR2 SQIVND (reference sequence). V lost 6 bases, J lost 4 bases, and 10 bases stayed unmatched. CDR3 length: 16 amino acids. The CDR3 nucleotides are TGTGCCAGTAGGTTTAGGGGACAGGGCCTAAATCAGCCCCAGCATTTT. Residues: CASRFRGQGLNQPQHF.

The rearrangement joins TRBV28 to TRBJ2-4; the D gene is possibly TRBD2 (6 bases). The V gene's germline CDR1 is MDHEN and CDR2 SYDVKM. This CDR3 has 16 amino acids. V lost 4 bases to trimming and J lost 3 bases, with 16 bases between them. The CDR3: CASSSGGAGDKNIQYF. CDR3 bases: TGTGCCAGCAGTTCGGGCGGGGCGGGTGACAAAAACATTCAGTACTTC.

This sequence joins TRBV19 and TRBJ2-6; D gene ambiguous. Germline loops: CDR1 LNHDA, CDR2 SQIVND (reference sequence). The length of the CDR3 is 12 residues. The ends were cut back, 8 bases at V and 4 bases at J, with 6 bases in the middle. The CDR3 protein is CASGPGANVLTF. Written as DNA, the CDR3 is TGTGCCAGTGGGCCGGGGGCCAACGTCCTGACTTTC.

This sequence joins TRBV6-6 and TRBJ2-7, with D perhaps TRBD2 (5 bases). Trimming took off 8 bases at V and 5 bases at J, with 25 bases between the two ends. The CDR3 runs 16 residues. Per the germline V gene, CDR1 is MNHNY and CDR2 is SVGAGI (reference sequence). The CDR3: CASQSLRLISEDEQYF. Written as DNA, the CDR3 is TGTGCCAGCCAGAGCCTCCGTTTGATCTCGGAGGACGAGCAGTACTTC.

The gene calls are TRBV5-5 and TRBJ1-1; D is unresolved. Germline CDR1 and CDR2: SGHKS and YYEKEE (reference sequence). CDR3 length equals 13 residues. Trimming shortened V by 4 bases and J by 1 base, and 8 bases separated the two germline ends. Here the CDR3 reads CASSPTPNTEAFF. The CDR3 DNA reads TGTGCCAGCAGCCCTACTCCGAACACTGAAGCTTTCTTT. Supplemented by reference TRBV5-5 and TRBJ1-1, the full variable domain reads DAGVTQSPTHLIKTRGQQVTLRCSPISGHKSVSWYQQVLGQGPQFIFQYYEKEERGRGNFPDRFSARQFPNYSSELNVNALLLGDSALYLCASSPTPNTEAFFGQGTRLTVV.

V is TRBV7-3 and J is TRBJ2-3; 11 nucleotides line up with TRBD2. Unmatched junction bases numbered 6, after V lost 8 bases and J lost 2 bases. The CDR3 runs 15 residues. In germline, CDR1 is SGHTA, CDR2 FQGTGA. The chain's CDR3 is CASSVLAGATDTQYF. In DNA form, the CDR3 reads TGTGCCAGCTCAGTACTAGCGGGAGCCACAGATACGCAGTATTTT.

The J gene is TRBJ2-5, the V gene TRBV5-6; maybe TRBD1 (8 bases). The CDR3 has 16 amino acids. V was cut by 3 bases and J by 5 bases, with 20 bases left in between. Looked up from germline, CDR1 is SGHDT and CDR2 is YYEEEE. CDR3 region: CASSSEQGGFGETQYF. The CDR3 nucleotides are TGTGCCAGCAGCTCTGAACAGGGGGGGTTCGGGGAGACCCAGTACTTC.

On this clone itself: At one boundary the junction diverges from the germline segment, which might be a read error. This chain joins TRBV5-1 and TRBJ2-5, with no clear D. The J call may be wrong; the DNA end is better matched by TRBJ2-7. Germline CDR1 SGHRS, CDR2 YFSETQ. The CDR3 totals 14 residues. CDR3 residues: CASSLTSPSSEQYF. CDR3 DNA: TGCGCCAGCAGCTTGACCTCCCCGTCCTCCGAGCAGTACTTC.

This chain connects TRBV5-1 to TRBJ2-5; 12 bases are shared with TRBD2. The CDR3 sequence is 15 residues long. V was clipped by 5 bases and J by 4 bases; unmatched bases: 6. CDR1 and CDR2 (germline): SGHRS, YFSETQ. The CDR3 nucleotides read TGCGCCAGCAGAACGACTAGCGGGAGTTTAGAGACCCAGTACTTC. Protein product: CASRTTSGSLETQYF. The entire variable domain, with the rest obtained from reference TRBV5-1 and TRBJ2-5, is as follows: KAGVTQTPRYLIKTRGQQVTLSCSPISGHRSVSWYQQTPGQGLQFLFEYFSETQRNKGNFPGRFSGRQFSNSRSEMNVSTLELGDSALYLCASRTTSGSLETQYFGPGTRLLVL.

The chain recombines TRBV5-1 with TRBJ1-6, with D unresolved. The CDR3 contains 14 residues. With 2 bases removed from V and 6 bases from J, the gap between germline ends came to 9 bases. Germline V lookup: CDR1 SGHRS, CDR2 YFSETQ. DNA for the CDR3: TGCGCCAGCAGCTTCGACATTTCTAATTCACCCCTCCACTTT. Translated: CASSFDISNSPLHF.

This sequence joins TRBV11-3 and TRBJ2-7; 9 nucleotides line up with TRBD1. V was clipped by 4 bases and J by 4 bases; unmatched bases: 8. There are 15 residues in the CDR3. Germline CDR1 and CDR2: SGHNT and YENEEA. CDR3 in DNA: TGTGCCAGCAGCTCGACCCGGGACAGGGCTTACGAGCAGTACTTC. It specifies CASSSTRDRAYEQYF.

This chain uses TRBV15 with TRBJ2-1, with 14 bases aligning to TRBD2. The CDR3 totals 15 residues. The germline V gene has CDR1 LNHNV and CDR2 YYDKDF (reference sequence). V dropped 4 bases and J dropped 8; count of bases not matched to a gene: 4. The CDR3 nucleotides are TGTGCCACCAGCACTCGACTAGCGGGAGGGGATGAGCAGTTCTTC. Translation gives CATSTRLAGGDEQFF.

The gene calls are TRBV6-1 and TRBJ2-1, with TRBD2 matching 7 bases. J gave up 8 bases and V 3 bases, and 10 bases lay outside the gene matches. The CDR3 contains 15 residues. Germline assignment: CDR1 MNHNS and CDR2 SASEGT. CDR3 in DNA: TGTGCCAGCAGTGAGGTGGGACTACCCACGGATGAGCAGTTCTTC. It codes for CASSEVGLPTDEQFF.

V usage is TRBV2 and J usage is TRBJ1-5, with a tentative D call TRBD1 (6 bases). Germline V lookup: CDR1 SNHLY, CDR2 FYNNEI. The CDR3 is 15 amino acids. Trimming cost V 3 bases and J 6 bases, with 15 bases left between them. CDR3 coding DNA: TGTGCCAGCAGTGAGGGCAGGGGATGGGGTCAGCCCCAGCATTTT. Translation: CASSEGRGWGQPQHF.

The J gene is TRBJ1-4, the V gene TRBV25-1; TRBD1 agrees at 7 bases. Germline assignment: CDR1 MGHDK and CDR2 SYGVNS. The junction had 4 bases not matched to a gene; V was cut back by 5 bases and J by 7 bases. The CDR3 extends over 13 amino acids. The CDR3 DNA reads as TGTGCCAGCAGTAACAGGGGTAGTGAAAAACTGTTTTTT. It specifies CASSNRGSEKLFF.

This rearrangement joins TRBV7-9 to TRBJ1-2, with D possibly matching TRBD1 (6 bases). Germline CDR1 and CDR2: SEHNR and FQNEAQ (reference sequence). With 5 bases removed from V and 8 bases from J, the gap between germline ends came to 15 bases. CDR3 length: 13 amino acids. This CDR3 is CASSTTGAGGYTF. Here the CDR3 DNA reads TGTGCCAGCAGCACGACAGGAGCTGGGGGCTACACCTTC.

This rearrangement joins TRBV19 to TRBJ2-7, with 7 bases lining up with TRBD2. The germline gives CDR1 LNHDA, CDR2 SQIVND (reference sequence). Trimming took 3 bases from V and 4 from J; bases not matched to a gene: 6. This CDR3 is 14 amino acids long. CDR3 sequence (DNA): TGTGCCAGTAGTATCTCCGGGAGGAGGTACGAGCAGTACTTC. Translating it yields CASSISGRRYEQYF.

This sequence joins TRBV28 and TRBJ2-7, with D possibly TRBD1 on 5 matching bases. The CDR3 spans 12 residues. The germline V gene has CDR1 MDHEN and CDR2 SYDVKM. V shed 8 bases and J shed 7 bases, with 15 bases lying between them. CDR3 region: CASGQGSEEQYF. The CDR3, as DNA: TGTGCCAGCGGGCAGGGATCGGAGGAGCAGTACTTC.

The V and J genes are TRBV19 and TRBJ1-3; possible D gene TRBD1, 5 bases. The V end lost 1 base, the J end lost 2 bases, and 9 bases lay between the germline ends. Per the germline V gene, CDR1 is LNHDA and CDR2 is SQIVND (reference sequence). The CDR3 spans 15 residues. The CDR3 sequence: CASSIGGTAGNTIYF. The CDR3 region has the DNA TGTGCCAGTAGTATAGGCGGGACTGCTGGAAACACCATATATTTT.

The gene calls are TRBV7-2 and TRBJ2-4, with 11 bases lining up with TRBD2. CDR3 length: 17 residues. V gave up 3 bases and J gave up 5 bases; unmatched junction bases: 9. CDR1 SGHTA and CDR2 FQGNSA come from the germline V gene. CDR3 DNA: TGTGCCAGCAGCTTGGGGACTAGCGGAGCCTTACAAAACATTCAGTACTTC. Translated: CASSLGTSGALQNIQYF.

J is TRBJ1-1 and V is TRBV5-6; D is unclear. The germline CDR1 and CDR2 sequences are SGHDT and YYEEEE. The CDR3 is made up of 13 amino acids. Trimming took 1 base from V and 6 from J, leaving 10 bases between them. DNA for the CDR3: TGTGCCAGCAGCTTGCCTACGAGGGCTGAAGCTTTCTTT. Translation gives CASSLPTRAEAFF.

The chain is built from TRBV27 and TRBJ2-7; a weak D match, TRBD2 (5 bases). Per germline, CDR1 MNHEY and CDR2 SMNVEV (reference sequence). The ends were cut back, 6 bases at V and 6 bases at J, with 15 bases in the middle. This CDR3 contains 13 residues. This CDR3 is CASRFLADSEQYF. DNA of the CDR3: TGTGCCAGCAGGTTTCTCGCGGACTCCGAGCAGTACTTC.